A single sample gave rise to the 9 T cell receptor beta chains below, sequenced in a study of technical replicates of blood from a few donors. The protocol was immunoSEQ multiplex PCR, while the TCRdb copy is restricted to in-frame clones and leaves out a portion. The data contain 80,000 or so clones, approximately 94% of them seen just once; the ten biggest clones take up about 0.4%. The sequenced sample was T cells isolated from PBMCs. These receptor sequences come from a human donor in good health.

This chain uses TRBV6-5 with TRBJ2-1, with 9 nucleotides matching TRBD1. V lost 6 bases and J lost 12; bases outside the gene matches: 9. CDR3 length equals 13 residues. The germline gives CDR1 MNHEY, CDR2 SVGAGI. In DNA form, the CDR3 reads TGTGCCAGCAGACGGACAGGGGAATTGGGGCAGTTCTTC. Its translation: CASRRTGELGQFF.

The CDR3 sequence is CASSQQGEAGNTIYF. CDR3 nucleotide sequence: TGTGCCAGCAGCCAACAGGGGGAGGCTGGAAACACCATATATTTT. The chain is built from TRBV7-9 and TRBJ1-3; 8 bases line up with TRBD1. J gave up 2 bases and V 5 bases, and 5 bases lay outside the gene matches. CDR1 and CDR2 (germline): SEHNR, FQNEAQ (reference sequence). The CDR3 spans 15 residues.

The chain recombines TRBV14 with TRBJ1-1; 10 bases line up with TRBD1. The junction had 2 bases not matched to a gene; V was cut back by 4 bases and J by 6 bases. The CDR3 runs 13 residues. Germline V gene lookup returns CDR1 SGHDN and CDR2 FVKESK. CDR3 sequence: CASSLGTGAEAFF. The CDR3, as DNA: TGTGCCAGCAGCCTCGGGACAGGGGCTGAAGCTTTCTTT. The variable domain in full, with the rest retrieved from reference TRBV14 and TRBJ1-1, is EAGVTQFPSHSVIEKGQTVTLRCDPISGHDNLYWYRRVMGKEIKFLLHFVKESKQDESGMPNNRFLAERTGGTYSTLKVQPAELEDSGVYFCASSLGTGAEAFFGQGTRLTVV.

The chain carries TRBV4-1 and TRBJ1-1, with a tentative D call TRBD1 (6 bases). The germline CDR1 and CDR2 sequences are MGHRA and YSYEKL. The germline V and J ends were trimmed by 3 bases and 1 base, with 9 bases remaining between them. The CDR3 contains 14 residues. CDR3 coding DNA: TGCGCCAGCAGCCAGATAGGGGGGAACACTGAAGCTTTCTTT. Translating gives CASSQIGGNTEAFF.

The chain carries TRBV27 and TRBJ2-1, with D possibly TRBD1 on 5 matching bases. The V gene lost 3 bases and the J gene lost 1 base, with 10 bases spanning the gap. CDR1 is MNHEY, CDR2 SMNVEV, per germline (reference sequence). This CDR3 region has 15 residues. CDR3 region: CASSFLSGSYNEQFF. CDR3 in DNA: TGTGCCAGCAGTTTTCTATCAGGGTCCTACAATGAGCAGTTCTTC.

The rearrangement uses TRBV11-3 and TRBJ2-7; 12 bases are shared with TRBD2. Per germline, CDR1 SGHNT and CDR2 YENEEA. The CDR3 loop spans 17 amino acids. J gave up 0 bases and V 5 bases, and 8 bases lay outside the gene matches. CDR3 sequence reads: CASSHGLAGTHSYEQYF. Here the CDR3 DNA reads TGTGCCAGCAGCCATGGACTAGCGGGAACACACTCCTACGAGCAGTACTTC.

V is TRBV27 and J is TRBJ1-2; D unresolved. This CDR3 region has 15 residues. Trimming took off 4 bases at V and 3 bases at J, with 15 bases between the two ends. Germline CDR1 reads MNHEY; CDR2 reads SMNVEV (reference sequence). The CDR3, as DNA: TGTGCCAGCAGTTCACGCGGCCTCAGTGACTATGGCTACACCTTC. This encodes CASSSRGLSDYGYTF.

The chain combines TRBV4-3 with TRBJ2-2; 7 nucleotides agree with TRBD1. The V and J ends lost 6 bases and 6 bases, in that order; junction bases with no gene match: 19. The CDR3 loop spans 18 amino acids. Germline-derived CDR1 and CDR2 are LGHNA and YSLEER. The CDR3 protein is CASSSRAPGTARPGELFF. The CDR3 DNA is TGCGCCAGCAGTTCAAGGGCCCCAGGGACAGCGCGCCCCGGGGAGCTGTTTTTT.

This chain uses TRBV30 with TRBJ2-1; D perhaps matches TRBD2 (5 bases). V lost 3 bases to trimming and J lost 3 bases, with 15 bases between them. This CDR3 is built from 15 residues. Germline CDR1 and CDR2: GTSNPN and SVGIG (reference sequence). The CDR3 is CAWSGPASFYNEQFF. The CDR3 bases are TGTGCCTGGAGCGGACCGGCTAGCTTCTACAATGAGCAGTTCTTC. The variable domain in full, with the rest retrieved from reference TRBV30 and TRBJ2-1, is SQTIHQWPATLVQPVGSPLSLECTVEGTSNPNLYWYRQAAGRGLQLLFYSVGIGQISSEVPQNLSASRPQDRQFILSSKKLLLSDSGFYLCAWSGPASFYNEQFFGPGTRLTVL.